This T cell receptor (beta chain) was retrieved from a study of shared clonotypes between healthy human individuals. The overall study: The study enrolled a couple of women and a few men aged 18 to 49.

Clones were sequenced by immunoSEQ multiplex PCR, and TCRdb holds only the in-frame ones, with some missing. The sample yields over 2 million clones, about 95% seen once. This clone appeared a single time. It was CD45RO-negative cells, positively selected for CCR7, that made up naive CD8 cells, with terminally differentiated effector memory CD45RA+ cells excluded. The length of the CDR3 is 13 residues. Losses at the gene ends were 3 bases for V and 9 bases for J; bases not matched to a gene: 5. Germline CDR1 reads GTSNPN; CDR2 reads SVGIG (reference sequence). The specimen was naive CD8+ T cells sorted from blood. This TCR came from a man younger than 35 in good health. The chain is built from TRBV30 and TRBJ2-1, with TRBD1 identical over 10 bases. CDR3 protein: CAWSRTGGGEQFF. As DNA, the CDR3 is TGTGCCTGGAGCCGGACAGGGGGGGGTGAGCAGTTCTTC.